Following are 5 T cell receptor beta chains from one sample sequenced in a study of cytomegalovirus exposure and HLA in healthy donors. With 60 Vbeta and 13 Jbeta primers, the PCR was carried out. Sequencing used immunoSEQ multiplex PCR; TCRdb keeps in-frame clones, though not all of them. Its clone listing holds fewer than 200,000 clones. Sequenced: PBMCs. Receptors were obtained from a man aged 25-40 years in good health and CMV-seronegative.

The V and J genes are TRBV19 and TRBJ1-2, with D hard to call. The CDR3 is 14 residues long. The V end lost 2 bases, the J end lost 4 bases, and 11 bases lay between the germline ends. CDR1 and CDR2 (germline): LNHDA, SQIVND (reference sequence). The DNA of the CDR3 is TGTGCCAGTAGTATAAAAGACATCCGCTATGGCTACACCTTC. Protein sequence: CASSIKDIRYGYTF.

CDR3 region: CASSPLGSGRPGSYNEQFF. In DNA form, the CDR3 reads TGTGCCAGCAGCCCCTTAGGTAGCGGGAGGCCGGGTTCCTACAATGAGCAGTTCTTC. The chain joins TRBV7-3 to TRBJ2-1; TRBD2 aligns across 10 bases. The germline gives CDR1 SGHTA, CDR2 FQGTGA. V gave up 5 bases and J gave up 1 base; unmatched junction bases: 14. This CDR3 has 19 amino acids. Complete variable domain (other parts from reference TRBV7-3 and TRBJ2-1): GAGVSQTPSNKVTEKGKYVELRCDPISGHTALYWYRQSLGQGPEFLIYFQGTGAADDSGLPNDRFFAVRPEGSVSTLKIQRTERGDSAVYLCASSPLGSGRPGSYNEQFFGPGTRLTVL.

V and J are TRBV14 and TRBJ2-7; 8 nucleotides agree with TRBD1. The J segment lost 4 bases and the V segment lost 1 base, leaving 3 bases of the junction unmatched. CDR3 length: 14 residues. Germline CDR1 SGHDN, CDR2 FVKESK. The CDR3 region is CASSQGTGFYEQYF. The DNA for the CDR3 is TGTGCCAGCAGCCAAGGGACAGGGTTTTACGAGCAGTACTTC.

The J gene is TRBJ1-2, the V gene TRBV6-5, with TRBD1 identical over 9 bases. The CDR3 extends over 15 amino acids. With 0 bases clipped from V and 5 bases from J, the junction kept 4 bases outside the gene matches. CDR1 and CDR2 (germline): MNHEY, SVGAGI. In DNA form, the CDR3 reads TGTGCCAGCAGTTACTCGAGGGACAGGGCTTATGGCTACACCTTC. Protein product: CASSYSRDRAYGYTF.

The V and J genes are TRBV7-6 and TRBJ2-3, with D perhaps matching TRBD2 (6 bases). The CDR3 contains 15 residues. The germline gives CDR1 SGHVS, CDR2 FNYEAQ. V lost 6 bases and J lost 2, with 15 bases in between. The CDR3 spells CASRPGTANTDTQYF. CDR3 bases: TGTGCCAGCAGACCCGGGACTGCTAACACAGATACGCAGTATTTT.